In this sample, the clone carrying this TCR beta chain turned up many times. Other autoimmune diseases, uncontrolled infections, pregnancy or lactation ruled patients out of participation. V lost 5 bases, J lost 2 bases, and 19 bases lay in between. This CDR3 comprises 16 residues. Germline V gene data show CDR1 as MDHEN and CDR2 as SYDVKM. From RNA, the CDR3 regions of TCR beta chains were amplified and sequenced. A first-round RT-PCR used HTBI primers, followed by a second-round multiplex PCR. TCRdb passed the multiplex PCR reads through MiXCR, listing each CDR3 protein once. The sample lists 350,000 to 400,000 distinct CDR3 sequences, roughly 18% seen once, with around 1.6% in the top ten. The entry originates in a study of Graves' ophthalmopathy and Graves' hyperthyroidism. Overall study context: Samples of peripheral blood were obtained at initial diagnosis, prior to treatment of any kind.

This TCR came from a woman aged 18 to 35 with Graves' ophthalmopathy. Input material: peripheral blood. The rearrangement uses TRBV28 and TRBJ2-7; possibly TRBD1 for D (6 bases). CDR3 sequence reads: CASSPVSGTLAYEQYF. CDR3 nucleotides: TGTGCCAGCAGTCCCGTCTCCGGGACATTAGCCTACGAGCAGTACTTC.